The 26 T cell receptor beta chains presented below share a single source sample, sequenced in a study of vaccination effects on CD4 cells after COVID-19. ViraFEST assay sequencing came after antigen-specific CD4+ T cells were expanded with viral peptide pools. CD4+ T cells were isolated after 10 days of culture. Vaccine recipients had no previous SARS-CoV-2 infection; their nucleocapsid antibodies were negative. Antigens for these TCRs are unknown. The protocol was immunoSEQ multiplex PCR, while the TCRdb copy is restricted to in-frame clones and leaves out a portion. Among about 73,000 clones listed, approximately 75% were seen once. Sequenced material: CD4+ T cells from PBMCs cultured with HCoV-NL63 spike peptides, taken before COVID-19 vaccination. These receptors were collected from a human donor who received a COVID-19 vaccine.

The gene calls are TRBV6-5 and TRBJ2-2; possibly TRBD1 for D (5 bases). CDR3 length equals 14 residues. V lost 7 bases to trimming and J lost 0 bases, with 9 bases between them. Germline assignment: CDR1 MNHEY and CDR2 SVGAGI. The DNA for the CDR3 is TGTGCCAGCACTTCCAGGGCGAACACCGGGGAGCTGTTTTTT. It yields the protein CASTSRANTGELFF.

This clone was counted a single time. The chain recombines TRBV24-1 with TRBJ2-1; D assignment may be TRBD1 or TRBD2 (5 bases each). From germline, CDR1 is KGHDR and CDR2 SFDVKD. Trimming removed 4 bases at V and 2 bases at J, with 17 bases between. The CDR3 contains 17 residues. The CDR3 spells CATSDPGEGRTYNEQFF. The DNA of the CDR3 is TGTGCCACCAGTGACCCGGGTGAGGGGAGAACCTACAATGAGCAGTTCTTC.

The V gene is TRBV7-9, the J gene TRBJ1-1; the D is unclear. The germline V gene encodes CDR1 SEHNR and CDR2 FQNEAQ (reference sequence). The CDR3 loop spans 17 amino acids. Deletions cut 5 bases from V and 1 base from J, with 20 bases between. The CDR3 DNA is TGTGCCAGCAGCGCCGCGCCCGGGGAACCCAAGAACACTGAAGCTTTCTTT. Protein sequence: CASSAAPGEPKNTEAFF. Based on the CDR3 plus reference TRBV7-9 and TRBJ1-1, the full variable domain is DTGVSQNPRHKITKRGQNVTFRCDPISEHNRLYWYRQTLGQGPEFLTYFQNEAQLEKSRLLSDRFSAERPKGSFSTLEIQRTEQGDSAMYLCASSAAPGEPKNTEAFFGQGTRLTVV.

The chain is built from TRBV7-6 and TRBJ1-1; D call uncertain. In germline, CDR1 is SGHVS, CDR2 FNYEAQ. CDR3 size: 15 residues. V was trimmed by 0 bases and J by 0 bases, leaving 8 bases between them. DNA of the CDR3: TGTGCCAGCAGCTTAGCGCAACGGGTGAACACTGAAGCTTTCTTT. Its protein product is CASSLAQRVNTEAFF.

This clone appeared a few times. This rearrangement joins TRBV24-1 to TRBJ1-5; D is unclear. CDR1 is KGHDR and CDR2 is SFDVKD in the germline V gene. The CDR3 totals 15 residues. Trimming took off 5 bases at V and 1 base at J, with 11 bases between the two ends. The CDR3 here is CATSASGMSNQPQHF. The CDR3 nucleotides are TGTGCCACCAGTGCTTCGGGGATGAGCAATCAGCCCCAGCATTTT.

The chain joins TRBV6-4 to TRBJ1-2; 8 positions match TRBD1. CDR3 length: 13 residues. CDR1 and CDR2 (germline): MRHNA, SNTAGT. Trimming at V came to 5 bases and at J to 3 bases, leaving 2 bases not matched to a gene. CDR3 DNA sequence: TGTGCCAGCAGTAGGGGACAGGACTATGGCTACACCTTC. This codes for CASSRGQDYGYTF.

This clone was found a few times. This chain links TRBV29-1 with TRBJ2-3; unclear D gene. Germline CDR1 reads SQVTM; CDR2 reads ANQGSEA. The ends were cut back, 7 bases at V and 2 bases at J, with 4 bases in the middle. The CDR3 sequence is 10 residues long. CDR3 sequence reads: CSAVTDTQYF. The CDR3 DNA is TGCAGCGCTGTCACAGATACGCAGTATTTT.

The chain recombines TRBV24-1 with TRBJ1-6; 9 positions match TRBD1. J gave up 5 bases and V 4 bases, and 8 bases lay outside the gene matches. CDR1 is KGHDR, CDR2 SFDVKD, per germline. This CDR3 spans 17 amino acids. CDR3 sequence (DNA): TGTGCCACCAGTGAGCCCGGGGACAGGGAAGATAATTCACCCCTCCACTTT. This gives the protein CATSEPGDREDNSPLHF.

The gene calls are TRBV30 and TRBJ1-2; the D is unclear. V lost 4 bases, J lost 5 bases, and 11 bases lay in between. The CDR3 runs 12 residues. CDR1 and CDR2 (germline): GTSNPN, SVGIG (reference sequence). This CDR3 reads CAWTLSGYGYTF. CDR3 DNA sequence: TGTGCCTGGACCCTCTCGGGGTATGGCTACACCTTC.

The J gene is TRBJ2-3, the V gene TRBV5-1; 8 nucleotides align to TRBD2. Trimming cost V 0 bases and J 1 base; bases outside gene matches: 7. Germline-derived CDR1 and CDR2 are SGHRS and YFSETQ. The CDR3 is 17 residues long. DNA of the CDR3: TGCGCCAGCAGCTTGGTAGCAGGCGGGGGGCGCACAGATACGCAGTATTTT. Encoded protein: CASSLVAGGGRTDTQYF.

V and J are TRBV30 and TRBJ1-5, with D unresolved. This CDR3 has 13 amino acids. Germline-derived CDR1 and CDR2 are GTSNPN and SVGIG (reference sequence). V was shortened by 2 bases and J by 5 bases, with 10 bases between the two germline ends. CDR3 sequence (DNA): TGTGCCTGGAGTTTGGACGGGGATCAGCCCCAGCATTTT. Protein sequence: CAWSLDGDQPQHF.

The CDR3 is CASSLVGTGGYGYTF. DNA of the CDR3: TGTGCCAGCAGCTTAGTAGGGACAGGGGGTTATGGCTACACCTTC. The J gene is TRBJ1-2, the V gene TRBV7-2; TRBD1 matches 11 bases. This CDR3 contains 15 residues. Per the germline V gene, CDR1 is SGHTA and CDR2 is FQGNSA. The V gene end was trimmed by 1 base and the J gene end by 5 bases; junction bases not matched to a gene: 3. Supplemented by reference TRBV7-2 and TRBJ1-2, the full variable domain reads GAGVSQSPSNKVTEKGKDVELRCDPISGHTALYWYRQSLGQGLEFLIYFQGNSAPDKSGLPSDRFSAERTGGSVSTLTIQRTQQEDSAVYLCASSLVGTGGYGYTFGSGTRLTVV.

This clone was seen a handful of times. The chain has TRBV2 and TRBJ2-2; TRBD1 matches 9 bases. The CDR3 contains 15 residues. Germline CDR1 SNHLY, CDR2 FYNNEI. V was pared by 6 bases and J by 7 bases, with 9 bases of the junction left unmatched. The CDR3 loop is CASRGTGFLGGELFF. The CDR3 region has the DNA TGTGCCAGCAGGGGGACAGGGTTCCTGGGCGGGGAGCTGTTTTTT.

CDR3 nucleotide sequence: TGTGCCATCAGTGAGTCCAGGGGGCTGAACACTGAAGCTTTCTTT. Encoded protein: CAISESRGLNTEAFF. J is TRBJ1-1 and V is TRBV10-3; TRBD1 agrees at 8 bases. V gave up 0 bases and J gave up 0 bases; unmatched junction bases: 0. The germline CDR1 and CDR2 sequences are ENHRY and SYGVKD. The CDR3 extends over 15 amino acids.

This clone occurred a few times. The V and J genes are TRBV2 and TRBJ2-7, with D unclear. The CDR3 is 13 amino acids. Trimming pared 6 bases from V and 4 bases from J, leaving 13 bases between. From germline, CDR1 is SNHLY and CDR2 FYNNEI. CDR3 sequence (DNA): TGTGCCAGCAGGGCCGGCGTGCCTTACGAGCAGTACGTC. Amino acid sequence: CASRAGVPYEQYV.

The J gene is TRBJ1-6, the V gene TRBV10-2, with a tentative D call TRBD1 (6 bases). The CDR3 spans 16 residues. Germline assignment: CDR1 WSHSY and CDR2 SAAADI. V was trimmed by 5 bases and J by 8 bases, leaving 19 bases between them. In nucleotides, the CDR3 is TGCGCCAGCAGTCCTGGATGGACAGAGAGTTATTCACCCCTCCACTTT. Translated, it gives CASSPGWTESYSPLHF.

This chain connects TRBV10-1 to TRBJ1-1, with D unclear. Trimming removed 3 bases at V and 5 bases at J, with 13 bases between. The CDR3 covers 14 residues. Germline CDR1 and CDR2: WNHNN and SYGVQD (reference sequence). The CDR3 sequence: CASSDPGRLTEAFF. CDR3 coding DNA: TGCGCCAGCAGTGATCCAGGACGATTAACTGAAGCTTTCTTT.

The chain is built from TRBV5-8 and TRBJ1-5, with unresolved D. This CDR3 spans 15 amino acids. Germline V gene sequence: CDR1 SGHTS, CDR2 YDEGEE. Between the trimmed V and J ends, which lost 6 bases and 0 bases, there was a span of 13 bases. This CDR3 reads CASNQPEYSNQPQHF. The DNA of the CDR3 is TGTGCCAGCAACCAGCCTGAGTATAGCAATCAGCCCCAGCATTTT.

The CDR3 bases are TGTGCCAGCAGTTTACGGGACAGGGTAATTAAGACCCAGTACTTC. Protein product: CASSLRDRVIKTQYF. This chain connects TRBV27 to TRBJ2-5; 9 positions agree with TRBD1. Trimming took 2 bases from V and 6 from J; bases not matched to a gene: 7. The CDR3 has 15 amino acids. Germline V gives CDR1 MNHEY, CDR2 SMNVEV (reference sequence).

V gene TRBV28 combines with J gene TRBJ1-5; D unresolved. The CDR3 runs to 13 residues. The germline V gene has CDR1 MDHEN and CDR2 SYDVKM. Trimming left V 3 bases short and J 1 base short, with 4 bases between. The CDR3 loop is CASSFPSNQPQHF. In DNA, the CDR3 is TGTGCCAGCAGTTTTCCAAGCAATCAGCCCCAGCATTTT.

This chain connects TRBV3-1 (or the pseudogene TRBV3-2) to TRBJ1-1, with TRBD1 as a possible D gene (6 bases). CDR1 LGHDT and CDR2 YNNKEL come from the germline V gene (reference sequence). CDR3 length: 13 residues. Trimming pared 1 base from V and 5 bases from J, leaving 8 bases between. In DNA, the CDR3 is TGTGCCAGCAGCCAAGGAGGGGGAACTGAAGCTTTCTTT. Its translation is CASSQGGGTEAFF.

The CDR3 spells CASSSGQGGVEQYV. In DNA, the CDR3 is TGCGCCAGCAGCTCCGGTCAGGGGGGCGTCGAGCAGTACGTC. This chain connects TRBV5-1 to TRBJ2-7; maybe TRBD1 (7 bases). Trimming shortened V by 3 bases and J by 6 bases, and 16 bases separated the two germline ends. The CDR3 is made up of 14 amino acids. Per germline, CDR1 SGHRS and CDR2 YFSETQ.

V and J are TRBV12-5 and TRBJ2-3; TRBD1 matches 7 bases. This CDR3 comprises 14 residues. Germline CDR1 LGHNT, CDR2 FRNRAP. J gave up 3 bases and V 1 base, and 1 base lay outside the gene matches. For the CDR3, the DNA is TGTGCTAGTGGTTTGGACAGGGGAACAGATACGCAGTATTTT. Its protein is CASGLDRGTDTQYF.

The chain links TRBV4-2 to TRBJ1-5; no definite D call. This CDR3 has 14 residues. Between the trimmed V and J ends, which lost 1 base and 0 bases, there was a span of 4 bases. In germline, CDR1 is LGHNA, CDR2 YNFKEQ. The CDR3 spells CASSQGYSNQPQHF. Here the CDR3 DNA reads TGTGCCAGCAGCCAAGGGTATAGCAATCAGCCCCAGCATTTT.

The chain combines TRBV2 with TRBJ2-7; perhaps TRBD1 as D (5 bases). CDR1 is SNHLY, CDR2 FYNNEI, per germline. The CDR3 runs to 12 residues. V was shortened by 6 bases and J by 6 bases, with 12 bases between the two germline ends. The CDR3: CASRGSGPEQYV. DNA of the CDR3: TGTGCCAGCAGGGGGTCAGGGCCCGAGCAGTACGTC.

V gene TRBV29-1 combines with J gene TRBJ1-5, with TRBD1 as a possible D gene (6 bases). V shed 6 bases and J shed 4 bases, with 13 bases lying between them. CDR3 length equals 13 residues. Germline CDR1 SQVTM, CDR2 ANQGSEA. CDR3: CSVLTGINQPQHF. CDR3 in DNA: TGCAGCGTACTGACAGGAATAAATCAGCCCCAGCATTTT.